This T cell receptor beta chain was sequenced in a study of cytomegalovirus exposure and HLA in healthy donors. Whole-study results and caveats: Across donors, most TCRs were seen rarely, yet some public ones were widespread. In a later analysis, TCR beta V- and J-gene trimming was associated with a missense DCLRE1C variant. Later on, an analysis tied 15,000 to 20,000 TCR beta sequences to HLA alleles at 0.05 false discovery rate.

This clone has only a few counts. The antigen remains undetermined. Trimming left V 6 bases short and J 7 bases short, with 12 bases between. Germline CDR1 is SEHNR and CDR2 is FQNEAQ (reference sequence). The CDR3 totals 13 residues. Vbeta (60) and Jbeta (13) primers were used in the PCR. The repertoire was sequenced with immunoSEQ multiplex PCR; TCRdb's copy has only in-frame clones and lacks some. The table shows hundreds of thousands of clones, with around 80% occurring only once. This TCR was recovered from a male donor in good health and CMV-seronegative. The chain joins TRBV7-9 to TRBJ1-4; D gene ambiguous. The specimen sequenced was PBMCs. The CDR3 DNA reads TGTGCCAGCAGACAAGACATAACTGAAAAACTGTTTTTT. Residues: CASRQDITEKLFF.